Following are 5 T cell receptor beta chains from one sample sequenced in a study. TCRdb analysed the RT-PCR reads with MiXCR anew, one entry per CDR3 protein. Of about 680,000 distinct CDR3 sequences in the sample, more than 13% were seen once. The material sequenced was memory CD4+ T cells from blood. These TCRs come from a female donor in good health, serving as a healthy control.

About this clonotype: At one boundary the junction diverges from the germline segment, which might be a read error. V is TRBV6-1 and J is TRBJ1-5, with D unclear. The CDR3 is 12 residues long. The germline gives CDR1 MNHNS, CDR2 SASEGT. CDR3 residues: CASSEAWQPQHF. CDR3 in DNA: TGTGCCAGCAGCGAAGCGTGGCAGCCCCAGCATTTT.

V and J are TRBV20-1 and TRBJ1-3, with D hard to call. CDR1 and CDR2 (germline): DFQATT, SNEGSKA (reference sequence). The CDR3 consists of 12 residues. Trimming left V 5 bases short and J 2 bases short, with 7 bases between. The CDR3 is CSAATPGNTIYF. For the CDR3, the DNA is TGCAGTGCTGCTACCCCTGGAAACACCATATATTTT.

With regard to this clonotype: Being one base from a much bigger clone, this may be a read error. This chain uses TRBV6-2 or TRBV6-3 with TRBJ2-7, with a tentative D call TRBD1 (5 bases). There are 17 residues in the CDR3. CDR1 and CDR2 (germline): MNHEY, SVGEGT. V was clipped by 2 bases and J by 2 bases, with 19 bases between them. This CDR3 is CASSYVRRQLSPYEQYF. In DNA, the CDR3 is TGTGCCAGCAGTTACGTCCGGAGACAGTTAAGCCCCTACGAGCAGTACTTC.

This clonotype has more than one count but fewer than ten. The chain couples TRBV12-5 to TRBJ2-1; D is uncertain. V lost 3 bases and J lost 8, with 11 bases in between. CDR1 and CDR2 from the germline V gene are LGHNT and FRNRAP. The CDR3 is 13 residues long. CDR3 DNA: TGTGCTAGTGGTTTAAAACCCGGGCATGAGCAGTTCTTC. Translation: CASGLKPGHEQFF.

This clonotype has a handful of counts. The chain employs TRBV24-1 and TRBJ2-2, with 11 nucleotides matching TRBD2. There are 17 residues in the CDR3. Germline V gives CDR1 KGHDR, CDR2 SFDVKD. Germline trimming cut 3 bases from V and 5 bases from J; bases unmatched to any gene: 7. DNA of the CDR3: TGTGCCACCAGTGATAATAGCGGGAGGGCCTATACCGGGGAGCTGTTTTTT. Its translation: CATSDNSGRAYTGELFF.